This T cell receptor beta chain appears in the sequencing data of a study of shared clonotypes between healthy human individuals. Notes on this clone: The antigen is undetermined.

Study results and limitations: Sampling involved blood alone; tissue repertoires likely differ. Non-shared clonotypes displayed generation probabilities falling below those of clonotypes present in all four donors.

V lost 0 bases and J 4 bases, leaving 7 bases between the germline ends. CDR1 GTSNPN and CDR2 SVGIG come from the germline V gene (reference sequence). The CDR3 covers 12 residues. Assay used: immunoSEQ multiplex PCR; TCRdb lists only in-frame clones, some missing. This sample has about 1.1 million clones, with approximately 78% found just once. This chain links TRBV30 with TRBJ2-7; no clear D gene. The sequence came from a young man in good health. Some clones in this sample may be carry-over from other donors' samples. Sample: memory CD4+ T cells from PBMCs. Subset noted: CD45RA-negative fraction. The CDR3 nucleotides read TGTGCCTGGAGTGTAGGAATTTACGAGCAGTACTTC. This sequence encodes CAWSVGIYEQYF.